This T cell receptor (beta chain) was retrieved from a study of OX40 agonist ivuxolimab in advanced cancers. At the level of the study: Six ivuxolimab dose levels, 0.01 to 10 mg/kg, were given intravenously every 2 weeks.

The CDR3 extends over 14 amino acids. The germline V gene encodes CDR1 LNHDA and CDR2 SQIVND (reference sequence). V was trimmed by 4 bases and J by 2 bases, leaving 11 bases between them. Study results and limitations: Expanded clones were, on average, more numerous in CD8+ T cells than in CD4+. Clonal expansion from baseline to week 6 occurred in both CD4+ and CD8+ T cells. Individuals who were partial responders at 0.1-3.0 mg/kg had clonal expansion that ranked among the lowest.

With respect to this clone: The antigen is unknown.

TCRdb keeps only in-frame clones here, not all; method: immunoSEQ multiplex PCR. The sample lists around 67,000 clones; over 70% were seen once. Sequenced material: CD4+ or CD8+ T cells sorted from blood, taken in a trial of the OX40 agonist ivuxolimab. J is TRBJ2-5 and V is TRBV19, with D perhaps matching TRBD2 (6 bases). This receptor was obtained from an adult with an advanced solid tumor such as melanoma, head and neck, liver or kidney cancer. The CDR3 reads CASSTLASQETQYF. The CDR3 nucleotides read TGTGCCAGTAGTACTCTAGCGTCTCAAGAGACCCAGTACTTC. Complete variable domain (other parts from reference TRBV19 and TRBJ2-5): DGGITQSPKYLFRKEGQNVTLSCEQNLNHDAMYWYRQDPGQGLRLIYYSQIVNDFQKGDIAEGYSVSREKKESFPLTVTSAQKNPTAFYLCASSTLASQETQYFGPGTRLLVL.